A single sample gave rise to the 14 T cell receptor beta chains below, sequenced in a study of early T cells in non-severe SARS-CoV-2 infection. TCRdb called the 5' RACE reads again in MiXCR, with one record for every CDR3 protein. The data show tens of thousands of distinct CDR3 sequences, around 8.6% seen once. Sequencing used whole blood, obtained at baseline. These TCRs come from an adult who was a healthcare worker with PCR-confirmed SARS-CoV-2 infection or an uninfected control (not recorded which).

J is TRBJ2-6 and V is TRBV11-3; possible D gene TRBD1, 5 bases. V lost 4 bases and J 0 bases, leaving 22 bases between the germline ends. Germline-derived CDR1 and CDR2 are SGHNT and YENEEA. The CDR3 contains 20 residues. The CDR3 sequence is CASSSLDKPPLYSGANVLTF. CDR3 in DNA: TGTGCCAGCAGCTCACTGGACAAGCCCCCCCTCTACTCTGGGGCCAACGTCCTGACTTTC. Complete variable domain (other parts from reference TRBV11-3 and TRBJ2-6): EAGVVQSPRYKIIEKKQPVAFWCNPISGHNTLYWYLQNLGQGPELLIRYENEEAVDDSQLPKDRFSAERLKGVDSTLKIQPAELGDSAVYLCASSSLDKPPLYSGANVLTFGAGSRLTVL.

A few counts support this clonotype. The V call is TRBV27, the J call TRBJ1-6, with unresolved D. The CDR3 sequence is 12 residues long. The germline V gene has CDR1 MNHEY and CDR2 SMNVEV (reference sequence). Trimming shortened V by 3 bases and J by 7 bases, and 4 bases separated the two germline ends. The CDR3 spells CASSFGNSPLHF. Here the CDR3 DNA reads TGTGCCAGCAGTTTCGGAAATTCACCCCTCCACTTT.

This clonotype has ten or more counts. This sequence joins TRBV20-1 and TRBJ1-3, with a weak D call TRBD1 (5 bases). The V end lost 7 bases, the J end lost 0 bases, and 16 bases lay between the germline ends. Germline CDR1 DFQATT, CDR2 SNEGSKA (reference sequence). The CDR3 is 15 amino acids. The CDR3 protein is CSDELRDPSGNTIYF. In nucleotides, the CDR3 is TGCAGTGACGAACTCAGGGACCCCTCTGGAAACACCATATATTTT.

The chain is built from TRBV20-1 and TRBJ2-5, with TRBD1 matching 10 bases. J gave up 7 bases and V 0 bases, and 5 bases lay outside the gene matches. This CDR3 contains 14 residues. Germline V lookup: CDR1 DFQATT, CDR2 SNEGSKA (reference sequence). CDR3 region: CSARETGGAGTQYF. DNA for the CDR3: TGCAGTGCTAGAGAGACAGGGGGCGCTGGGACCCAGTACTTC.

Only a few counts were recorded for this clonotype. The V and J genes are TRBV20-1 and TRBJ2-5, with D unresolved. Looked up from germline, CDR1 is DFQATT and CDR2 is SNEGSKA (reference sequence). The V end was cut by 2 bases, the J end by 2 bases, with 15 bases between. The CDR3 has 15 residues. The CDR3 DNA reads as TGCAGTGCTAGACCCCCGTGGGCACCTCAAGAGACCCAGTACTTC. Translated, it gives CSARPPWAPQETQYF.

This clonotype occurred many times. The V call is TRBV20-1, the J call TRBJ2-1, with D possibly matching TRBD2 (6 bases). The CDR3 is 14 residues long. V was cut by 6 bases and J by 3 bases, with 15 bases left in between. Per the germline V gene, CDR1 is DFQATT and CDR2 is SNEGSKA (reference sequence). The DNA for the CDR3 is TGCAGTGCAGGTCTAGCGAAGAGCTACAATGAGCAGTTCTTC. It is translated as CSAGLAKSYNEQFF.

This clonotype has a handful of counts. V usage is TRBV30 and J usage is TRBJ2-2, with D uncertain. V was clipped by 4 bases and J by 1 base, with 10 bases between them. The CDR3 consists of 14 residues. Per germline, CDR1 GTSNPN and CDR2 SVGIG (reference sequence). The CDR3 DNA is TGTGCCTGGAACGACAACAGGAACACCGGGGAGCTGTTTTTT. This translates into CAWNDNRNTGELFF.

This clonotype appeared a few times. V usage is TRBV5-1 and J usage is TRBJ1-2; 11 bases align to TRBD1. CDR3 length equals 15 residues. V lost 0 bases and J lost 8; bases outside the gene matches: 6. Germline values: CDR1 SGHRS, CDR2 YFSETQ. CDR3 coding DNA: TGCGCCAGCAGCTTGGATGGACAGGGGGCTCGCGGCTACACCTTC. It yields the protein CASSLDGQGARGYTF.

This clonotype was counted many times. The CDR3 loop is CASSLSRLTGRIKETQYF. CDR3 sequence (DNA): TGTGCCAGCAGCCTTAGCAGGCTCACAGGGCGAATAAAAGAGACCCAGTACTTC. V and J are TRBV7-9 and TRBJ2-5, with D possibly matching TRBD1 (6 bases). V was trimmed by 5 bases and J by 3 bases, leaving 25 bases between them. The CDR3 is 18 residues long. Per germline, CDR1 SEHNR and CDR2 FQNEAQ (reference sequence).

The chain links TRBV2 to TRBJ1-2; D possibly corresponds to TRBD1 (6 bases). This CDR3 spans 14 amino acids. Germline lookup yields CDR1 SNHLY and CDR2 FYNNEI. Trimming left V 3 bases short and J 4 bases short, with 12 bases between. CDR3 sequence reads: CASSESTGSYGYTF. The DNA of the CDR3 is TGTGCCAGCAGTGAGAGTACAGGGTCCTATGGCTACACCTTC.

This clonotype has ten or more counts. This sequence joins TRBV2 and TRBJ1-5; D uncertain. The germline CDR1 and CDR2 sequences are SNHLY and FYNNEI. V lost 8 bases, J lost 0 bases, and 11 bases lay in between. The CDR3 consists of 14 residues. DNA for the CDR3: TGTGCCAGCGGGGAGACACATAGCAATCAGCCCCAGCATTTT. As protein: CASGETHSNQPQHF.

Ten or more counts support this clonotype. V and J are TRBV5-4 and TRBJ1-6, with D tentatively TRBD1 (6 bases). The CDR3 is made up of 16 amino acids. CDR1 SGHNT and CDR2 YYREEE come from the germline V gene (reference sequence). V was pared by 0 bases and J by 10 bases, with 17 bases between. CDR3 amino acids: CASSLALAGAWSPLHF. CDR3 sequence (DNA): TGTGCCAGCAGCTTGGCCTTGGCGGGGGCTTGGTCACCCCTCCACTTT. The full variable domain, completed using reference TRBV5-4 and TRBJ1-6, is ETGVTQSPTHLIKTRGQQVTLRCSSQSGHNTVSWYQQALGQGPQFIFQYYREEENGRGNFPPRFSGLQFPNYSSELNVNALELDDSALYLCASSLALAGAWSPLHFGNGTRLTVT.

V usage is TRBV6-1 and J usage is TRBJ2-3, with 8 bases matching TRBD2. The V gene's germline CDR1 is MNHNS and CDR2 SASEGT. V gave up 7 bases and J gave up 2 bases; unmatched junction bases: 14. The CDR3 is 17 residues long. CDR3 DNA sequence: TGTGCCAGCACCCCTCGTACTAGCGGAGCCGCCACAGATACGCAGTATTTT. As protein: CASTPRTSGAATDTQYF.

This clonotype was observed a few times. The V gene is TRBV14, the J gene TRBJ2-4; 7 bases map to TRBD1. Germline V gives CDR1 SGHDN, CDR2 FVKESK. The CDR3 runs to 16 residues. Unmatched junction bases numbered 12, after V lost 4 bases and J lost 6 bases. CDR3 in DNA: TGTGCCAGCAGCCCTCTTCACAGGGGCCCGGGAAACATTCAGTACTTC. It is translated as CASSPLHRGPGNIQYF.